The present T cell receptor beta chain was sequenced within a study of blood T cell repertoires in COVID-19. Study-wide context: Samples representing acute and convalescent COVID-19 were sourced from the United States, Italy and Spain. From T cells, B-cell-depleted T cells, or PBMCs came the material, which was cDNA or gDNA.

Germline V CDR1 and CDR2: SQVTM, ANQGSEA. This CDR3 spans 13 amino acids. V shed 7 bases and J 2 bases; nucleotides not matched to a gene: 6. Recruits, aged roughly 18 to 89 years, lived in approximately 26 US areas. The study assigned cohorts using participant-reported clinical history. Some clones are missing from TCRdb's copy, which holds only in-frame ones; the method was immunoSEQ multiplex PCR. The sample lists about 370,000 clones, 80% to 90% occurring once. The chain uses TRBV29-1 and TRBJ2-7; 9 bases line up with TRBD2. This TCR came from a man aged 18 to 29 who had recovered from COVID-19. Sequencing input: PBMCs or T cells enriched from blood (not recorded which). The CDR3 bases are TGCAGCGCCAGCCCTAGCGGGGCCTACGAGCAGTACTTC. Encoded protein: CSASPSGAYEQYF.